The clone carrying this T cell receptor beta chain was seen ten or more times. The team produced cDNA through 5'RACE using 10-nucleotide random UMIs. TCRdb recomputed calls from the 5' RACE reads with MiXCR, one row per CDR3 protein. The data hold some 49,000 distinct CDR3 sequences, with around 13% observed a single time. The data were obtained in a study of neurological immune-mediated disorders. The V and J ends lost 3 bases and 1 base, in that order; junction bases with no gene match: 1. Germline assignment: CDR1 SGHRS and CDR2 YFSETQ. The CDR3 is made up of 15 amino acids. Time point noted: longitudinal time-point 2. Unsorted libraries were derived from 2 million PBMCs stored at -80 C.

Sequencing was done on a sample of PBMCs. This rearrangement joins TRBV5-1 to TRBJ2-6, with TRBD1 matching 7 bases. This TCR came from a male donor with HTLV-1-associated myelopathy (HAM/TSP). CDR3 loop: CASSSTGSGANVLTF. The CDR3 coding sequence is TGCGCCAGCAGCTCGACAGGGTCTGGGGCCAACGTCCTGACTTTC.